This is a list of T cell receptor beta chains from one sample in a study of radiotherapy plus CTLA-4 blockade in lung cancer. Clones were read by immunoSEQ multiplex PCR, and TCRdb kept only the in-frame ones, dropping some. The sample carries roughly 32,000 clones, 60% to 75% recorded once. Sequenced here: peripheral blood, sampled from a patient treated with radiotherapy plus ipilimumab. The receptors originated from a human donor with non-small cell lung cancer who had stable disease on radiotherapy plus ipilimumab. The CDR3 runs from the conserved cysteine through the conserved F or W. Fields, in order: V gene, CDR3 protein.

TRBV18 CASSPRPLTGSTLSNQPQHF
TRBV7-2 CASSLGTQSSNQPQHF
TRBV7-9 CASSLGYQGEQFF
TRBV27 CASSLAGSYEQFF
TRBV11-2 CASSFVGSPNEKLFF
TRBV25-1 CASSEPSGRRTDTQYF
TRBV9 CASGLKQSRANVLTF
TRBV11-2 CASSLSGGSSGYTF
TRBV5-1 CASSLDPGQGNEAFF
TRBV19 CASRMGGQGTGELFF
TRBV5-7 CASSTYGGVNYEQYF
TRBV6-6 CASSYSSGSYEQYF
TRBV4-3 CASSQDRSQTQYF
TRBV6-5 CASPTGTSDEQYF
TRBV6-1 CASSERRASTDTQYF
TRBV7-8 CASSLEAGFNEKLFF
TRBV7-6 CASSPMADTQYF
TRBV18 CASSPRGLAGGSSYEQYF